One and the same sample provided the 27 T cell receptor beta chains below, sequenced in a study of control samples from healthy donors and cancer patients. Method: immunoSEQ multiplex PCR; TCRdb's copy keeps in-frame clones and lacks some. The sample holds approximately 40,000 clones; about 93% are singletons and the top ten take 3.6%. Sequencing input: blood. The source of these receptors is a woman aged 50 to 60 in good health.

The chain links TRBV28 to TRBJ1-2; 7 bases line up with TRBD1. V was pared by 6 bases and J by 7 bases, with 11 bases of the junction left unmatched. The CDR3 contains 14 residues. Looked up from germline, CDR1 is MDHEN and CDR2 is SYDVKM. The CDR3 loop reads CASSSRTGIGGYTF. CDR3 bases: TGTGCCAGCAGCTCGAGGACAGGTATAGGTGGCTACACCTTC.

V and J are TRBV9 and TRBJ1-2; 9 nucleotides match TRBD1. Germline CDR1 is SGDLS and CDR2 is YYNGEE. V lost 4 bases, J lost 7 bases, and 11 bases stayed unmatched. This CDR3 has 15 residues. The CDR3 DNA reads TGTGCCAGCAGCTTAGAACAGGGGGCGTTGGGTGGCTACACCTTC. It specifies CASSLEQGALGGYTF.

This clone showed up just a few times. This chain joins TRBV28 and TRBJ1-1, with D perhaps TRBD1 (5 bases). V was clipped by 4 bases and J by 10 bases, with 13 bases between them. Germline loops: CDR1 MDHEN, CDR2 SYDVKM. The CDR3 runs to 12 residues. The CDR3 DNA is TGTGCCAGCAGTTACCTCATCGGGGGAGCTTTCTTT. Residues: CASSYLIGGAFF. The whole variable domain, remainder taken from reference TRBV28 and TRBJ1-1, is DVKVTQSSRYLVKRTGEKVFLECVQDMDHENMFWYRQDPGLGLRLIYFSYDVKMKEKGDIPEGYSVSREKKERFSLILESASTNQTSMYLCASSYLIGGAFFGQGTRLTVV.

V gene TRBV19 combines with J gene TRBJ1-5; D perhaps matches TRBD1 (5 bases). The germline V gene has CDR1 LNHDA and CDR2 SQIVND (reference sequence). Deletions cut 10 bases from V and 4 bases from J, with 20 bases between. The CDR3 has 15 amino acids. CDR3 loop: CATRSQGAGNQPQHF. The CDR3 region has the DNA TGTGCCACCAGAAGTCAAGGGGCTGGAAATCAGCCCCAGCATTTT.

CDR3 DNA: TGTGCCAGTAGTATCGGACAAGCCTACGAGCAGTACTTC. As protein: CASSIGQAYEQYF. The chain recombines TRBV19 with TRBJ2-7, with D perhaps matching TRBD1 (5 bases). CDR1 LNHDA and CDR2 SQIVND come from the germline V gene (reference sequence). The germline V and J ends were trimmed by 3 bases and 2 bases, with 8 bases remaining between them. CDR3 size: 13 residues.

This chain uses TRBV30 with TRBJ1-2; D call uncertain. V gave up 2 bases and J gave up 4 bases, with 11 bases separating them. The CDR3 totals 13 residues. CDR1 GTSNPN and CDR2 SVGIG come from the germline V gene (reference sequence). The CDR3 DNA follows: TGTGCCTGGAGTCCGCGGACGGCCTATGGCTACACCTTC. Protein sequence: CAWSPRTAYGYTF.

The J gene is TRBJ2-1, the V gene TRBV11-3; 8 nucleotides line up with TRBD2. Looked up from germline, CDR1 is SGHNT and CDR2 is YENEEA. V dropped 5 bases and J dropped 1; count of bases not matched to a gene: 10. The CDR3 has 17 residues. The CDR3, as DNA: TGTGCCAGCAGCCTTGGGGGTGCGGGGGGATCCTACAATGAGCAGTTCTTC. It is translated as CASSLGGAGGSYNEQFF.

CDR3 region: CASSFNGRLNQPQHF. The CDR3 DNA follows: TGTGCCAGCAGTTTTAACGGGAGGCTCAATCAGCCCCAGCATTTT. The V call is TRBV28, the J call TRBJ1-5; the D is unclear. The CDR3 is 15 residues long. The V end lost 3 bases, the J end lost 3 bases, and 12 bases lay between the germline ends. CDR1 MDHEN and CDR2 SYDVKM come from the germline V gene.

The rearrangement links TRBV11-3 to TRBJ2-2; D gene uncertain. Germline assignment: CDR1 SGHNT and CDR2 YENEEA. V was trimmed by 1 base and J by 3 bases, leaving 6 bases between them. This CDR3 has 14 amino acids. CDR3 nucleotide sequence: TGTGCCAGCAGCTTAGGCGTCGACACCGGGGAGCTGTTTTTT. It is translated as CASSLGVDTGELFF.

This chain uses TRBV3-1 (or the pseudogene TRBV3-2) with TRBJ1-3; D unclear. The germline CDR1 and CDR2 sequences are LGHDT and YNNKEL (reference sequence). Trimming removed 3 bases at V and 0 bases at J, with 6 bases between. The CDR3 is 14 amino acids. This CDR3 reads CASSHAFSGNTIYF. Written as DNA, the CDR3 is TGTGCCAGCAGCCATGCGTTCTCTGGAAACACCATATATTTT.

The chain employs TRBV11-2 and TRBJ2-3; D may be TRBD1 (5 bases). Between the trimmed V and J ends, which lost 6 bases and 3 bases, there was a span of 10 bases. The CDR3 length is 13 residues. The germline gives CDR1 SGHAT, CDR2 FQNNGV. CDR3 sequence reads: CASRIRQTDTQYF. CDR3 DNA sequence: TGTGCCAGCAGGATACGACAGACAGATACGCAGTATTTT.

This clone was recorded only once. This CDR3 reads CASSTLGTGEQFF. The DNA for the CDR3 is TGTGCCAGTAGCACTCTCGGCACGGGAGAGCAGTTCTTC. V usage is TRBV19 and J usage is TRBJ2-1; D may be TRBD2 (5 bases). Germline CDR1 is LNHDA and CDR2 is SQIVND (reference sequence). The CDR3 length is 13 residues. The ends were cut back, 6 bases at V and 10 bases at J, with 16 bases in the middle.

The rearrangement uses TRBV5-4 and TRBJ1-1; possibly TRBD1 for D (5 bases). The CDR3 runs 14 residues. V was trimmed by 0 bases and J by 1 base, leaving 7 bases between them. The germline V gene encodes CDR1 SGHNT and CDR2 YYREEE (reference sequence). For the CDR3, the DNA is TGTGCCAGCAGCTTGGCCAGGGCGAACACTGAAGCTTTCTTT. Its translation is CASSLARANTEAFF.

The CDR3 region has the DNA TGCGCCAGCAGCTGGGGCCCCCAGAGCGGCGAGCAGTACTTC. This sequence encodes CASSWGPQSGEQYF. The V gene is TRBV5-1, the J gene TRBJ2-7, with D perhaps TRBD1 or TRBD2 (5 bases each). V was trimmed by 3 bases and J by 6 bases, leaving 16 bases between them. The CDR3 length is 14 residues. Germline assignment: CDR1 SGHRS and CDR2 YFSETQ.

This chain connects TRBV3-1 (or the pseudogene TRBV3-2) to TRBJ2-4; D assignment may be TRBD1 or TRBD2 (5 bases each). The CDR3 spans 15 residues. Germline V gene data show CDR1 as LGHDT and CDR2 as YNNKEL (reference sequence). Trimming stripped 2 bases from V and 4 bases from J, with 12 bases between. CDR3 DNA sequence: TGTGCCAGCAGCCAATGGGGGTCGGAGAAAAACATTCAGTACTTC. Its protein is CASSQWGSEKNIQYF.

The chain links TRBV7-3 to TRBJ2-3, with TRBD2 identical over 9 bases. The CDR3 is 15 residues long. CDR1 is SGHTA and CDR2 is FQGTGA in the germline V gene. With V trimmed by 2 bases and J by 6 bases, 6 bases remained unmatched. This CDR3 is CASSLGRGGPDTQYF. As DNA, the CDR3 is TGTGCCAGCAGCTTAGGGCGGGGGGGCCCCGATACGCAGTATTTT.

The CDR3 bases are TGTGCCAGCAGCCCAATTCGCACTGAAGCTTTCTTT. Translating gives CASSPIRTEAFF. The chain links TRBV21-1 to TRBJ1-1. TRBV21-1 counts as a pseudogene. The CDR3 consists of 12 residues.

This clone was found once. The chain employs TRBV4-1 and TRBJ1-1; no clear D. Per germline, CDR1 MGHRA and CDR2 YSYEKL. The CDR3 extends over 13 amino acids. With 3 bases removed from V and 5 bases from J, the gap between germline ends came to 10 bases. Here the CDR3 DNA reads TGCGCCAGCAGCCATAATCCGGTTACTGAAGCTTTCTTT. As protein: CASSHNPVTEAFF.

The chain is built from TRBV4-1 and TRBJ2-2; 9 bases map to TRBD1. Germline V lookup: CDR1 MGHRA, CDR2 YSYEKL. V lost 1 base and J lost 10; bases outside the gene matches: 7. The length of the CDR3 is 15 residues. The CDR3 DNA reads as TGCGCCAGCAGCCAAGTTACAGGGGGCTGGGTGGAGCTGTTTTTT. Encoded protein: CASSQVTGGWVELFF.

The DNA of the CDR3 is TGTGCCAGTAGTGATTTGCAGGGGGCCCGTCAGCCCCAGCATTTT. Its translation: CASSDLQGARQPQHF. The chain has TRBV19 and TRBJ1-5, with 8 bases identical to TRBD1. The length of the CDR3 is 15 residues. CDR1 and CDR2 (germline): LNHDA, SQIVND (reference sequence). V was clipped by 5 bases and J by 6 bases; unmatched bases: 9. Drawing the rest from reference TRBV19 and TRBJ1-5, the complete variable domain is DGGITQSPKYLFRKEGQNVTLSCEQNLNHDAMYWYRQDPGQGLRLIYYSQIVNDFQKGDIAEGYSVSREKKESFPLTVTSAQKNPTAFYLCASSDLQGARQPQHFGDGTRLSIL.

The V call is TRBV3-1 (or the pseudogene TRBV3-2), the J call TRBJ2-7, with TRBD2 matching over 8 bases. Germline V gene data show CDR1 as LGHDT and CDR2 as YNNKEL (reference sequence). The CDR3 is made up of 16 amino acids. J lost 3 bases, V lost 4 bases, and 11 bases had no gene match. This CDR3 is CASSRRLASGFYEQYF. CDR3 nucleotides: TGTGCCAGCAGCCGCCGACTAGCGTCGGGTTTCTACGAGCAGTACTTC.

The chain couples TRBV14 to TRBJ2-7; 9 nucleotides match TRBD1. Germline V lookup: CDR1 SGHDN, CDR2 FVKESK. The CDR3 covers 15 residues. The ends lost 0 bases at V and 4 bases at J; junction bases unmatched: 4. The CDR3 sequence is CASSQETGQGYEQYF. For the CDR3, the DNA is TGTGCCAGCAGCCAAGAAACAGGACAGGGGTACGAGCAGTACTTC.

The J gene is TRBJ1-1, the V gene TRBV29-1, with 7 nucleotides matching TRBD1. After removal of 3 bases from V and 2 bases from J, the junction contained 6 bases not matched to a gene. Germline V lookup: CDR1 SQVTM, CDR2 ANQGSEA. CDR3 size: 14 residues. This CDR3 reads CSVDLTGLNTEAFF. As DNA, the CDR3 is TGCAGCGTTGACCTGACAGGGCTTAACACTGAAGCTTTCTTT.

As to this clone: The same CDR3 is also encoded by other DNA sequences in this sample. The chain combines TRBV18 with TRBJ1-2; a possible D gene is TRBD1 (5 bases). V lost 0 bases and J lost 4, with 9 bases in between. Germline V gene sequence: CDR1 KGHSH, CDR2 LQKENI. This CDR3 region has 14 residues. DNA of the CDR3: TGTGCCAGCTCACCACCGACAGAATCCTATGGCTACACCTTC. Residues: CASSPPTESYGYTF. Using reference TRBV18 and TRBJ1-2 for the parts outside the CDR3, the full variable domain is NAGVMQNPRHLVRRRGQEARLRCSPMKGHSHVYWYRQLPEEGLKFMVYLQKENIIDESGMPKERFSAEFPKEGPSILRIQQVVRGDSAAYFCASSPPTESYGYTFGSGTRLTVV.

V gene TRBV2 combines with J gene TRBJ2-3; D not certain. Looked up from germline, CDR1 is SNHLY and CDR2 is FYNNEI. Trimming removed 5 bases from V and 13 bases from J, with 7 bases in between. CDR3 size: 9 residues. The CDR3 loop is CASSPLEYF. The DNA of the CDR3 is TGTGCCAGCAGTCCGTTGGAGTATTTT. The full variable domain, completed using reference TRBV2 and TRBJ2-3, is EPEVTQTPSHQVTQMGQEVILRCVPISNHLYFYWYRQILGQKVEFLVSFYNNEISEKSEIFDDQFSVERPDGSNFTLKIRSTKLEDSAMYFCASSPLEYFGPGTRLTVL.

This clone was observed a handful of times. The gene calls are TRBV18 and TRBJ1-1, with unresolved D. Germline CDR1 KGHSH, CDR2 LQKENI. Trimming removed 9 bases at V and 2 bases at J, with 13 bases between. The CDR3 has 13 amino acids. The CDR3 region is CASAEVANTEAFF. The CDR3 DNA sequence: TGTGCCAGTGCTGAGGTCGCTAACACTGAAGCTTTCTTT. The full variable domain, its missing parts supplied by reference TRBV18 and TRBJ1-1, is NAGVMQNPRHLVRRRGQEARLRCSPMKGHSHVYWYRQLPEEGLKFMVYLQKENIIDESGMPKERFSAEFPKEGPSILRIQQVVRGDSAAYFCASAEVANTEAFFGQGTRLTVV.

This chain connects TRBV7-8 to TRBJ1-1; D unresolved. V was clipped by 5 bases and J by 1 base, with 14 bases between them. Germline CDR1 SGHVS, CDR2 FQNEAQ. This CDR3 region has 15 residues. The CDR3 reads CASSLQWGANTEAFF. Here the CDR3 DNA reads TGTGCCAGCAGCCTTCAATGGGGAGCGAACACTGAAGCTTTCTTT.